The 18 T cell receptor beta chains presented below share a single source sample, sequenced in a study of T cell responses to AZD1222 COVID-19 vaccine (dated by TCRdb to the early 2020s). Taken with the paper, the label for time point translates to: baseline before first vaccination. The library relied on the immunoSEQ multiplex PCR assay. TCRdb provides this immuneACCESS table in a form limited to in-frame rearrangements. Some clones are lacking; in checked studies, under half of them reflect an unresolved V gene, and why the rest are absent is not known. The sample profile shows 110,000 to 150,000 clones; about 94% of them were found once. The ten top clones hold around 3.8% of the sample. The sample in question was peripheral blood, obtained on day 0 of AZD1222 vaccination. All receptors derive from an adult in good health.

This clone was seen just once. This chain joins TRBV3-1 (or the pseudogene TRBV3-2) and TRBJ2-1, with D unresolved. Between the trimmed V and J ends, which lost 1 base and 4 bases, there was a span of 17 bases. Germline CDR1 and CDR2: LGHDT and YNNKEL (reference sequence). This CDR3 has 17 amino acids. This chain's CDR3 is CASSQARLSSRYNEQFF. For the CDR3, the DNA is TGTGCCAGCAGCCAAGCCCGTTTGAGTTCGAGGTACAATGAGCAGTTCTTC.

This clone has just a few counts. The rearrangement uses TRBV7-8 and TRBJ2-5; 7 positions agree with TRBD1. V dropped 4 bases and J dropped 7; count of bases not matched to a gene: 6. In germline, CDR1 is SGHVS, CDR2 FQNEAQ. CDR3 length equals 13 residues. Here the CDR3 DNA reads TGTGCCAGCAGCTCCAGGGGGTTGGGGACCCAGTACTTC. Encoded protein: CASSSRGLGTQYF.

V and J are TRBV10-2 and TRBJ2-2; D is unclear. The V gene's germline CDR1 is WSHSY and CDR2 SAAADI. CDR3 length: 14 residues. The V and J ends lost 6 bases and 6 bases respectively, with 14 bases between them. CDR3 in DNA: TGCGCCAGCAGGAACACGACGAGTCCCGGGGAGCTGTTTTTT. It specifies CASRNTTSPGELFF.

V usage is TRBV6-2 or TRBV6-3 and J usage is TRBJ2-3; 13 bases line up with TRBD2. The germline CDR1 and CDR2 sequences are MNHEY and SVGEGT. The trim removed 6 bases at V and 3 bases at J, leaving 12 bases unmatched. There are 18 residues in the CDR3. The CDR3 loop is CASSLLAQGLAGTDTQYF. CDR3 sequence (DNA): TGTGCCAGCAGCCTACTAGCCCAGGGACTAGCGGGAACAGATACGCAGTATTTT.

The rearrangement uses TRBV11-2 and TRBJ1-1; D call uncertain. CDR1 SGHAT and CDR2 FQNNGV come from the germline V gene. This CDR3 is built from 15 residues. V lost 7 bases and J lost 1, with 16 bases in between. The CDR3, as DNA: TGTGCCAGCATCTTGGGCACTTTGGGGAACACTGAAGCTTTCTTT. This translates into CASILGTLGNTEAFF.

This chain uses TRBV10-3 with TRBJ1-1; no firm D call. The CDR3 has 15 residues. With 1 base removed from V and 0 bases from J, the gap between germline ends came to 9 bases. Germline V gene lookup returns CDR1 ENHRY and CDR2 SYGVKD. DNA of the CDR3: TGTGCCATCAGTGAGTTCTCGAGCATGAACACTGAAGCTTTCTTT. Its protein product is CAISEFSSMNTEAFF.

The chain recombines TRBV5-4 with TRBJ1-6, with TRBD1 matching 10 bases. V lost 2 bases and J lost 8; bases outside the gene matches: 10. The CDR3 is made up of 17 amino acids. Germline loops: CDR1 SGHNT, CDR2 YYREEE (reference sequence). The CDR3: CASSFGDRGFKDSPLHF. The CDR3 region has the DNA TGTGCCAGCAGCTTCGGGGACAGGGGTTTTAAAGATTCACCCCTCCACTTT.

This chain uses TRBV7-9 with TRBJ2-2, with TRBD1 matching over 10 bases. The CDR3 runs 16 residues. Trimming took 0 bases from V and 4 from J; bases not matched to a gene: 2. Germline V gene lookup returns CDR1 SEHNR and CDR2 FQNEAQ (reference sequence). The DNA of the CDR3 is TGTGCCAGCAGCTTAGCGACAGGGGGCCTCACCGGGGAGCTGTTTTTT. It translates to CASSLATGGLTGELFF.

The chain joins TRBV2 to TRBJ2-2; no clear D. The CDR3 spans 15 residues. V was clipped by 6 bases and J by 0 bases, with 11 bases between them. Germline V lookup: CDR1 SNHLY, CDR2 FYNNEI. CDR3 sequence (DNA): TGTGCCAGCAGGGAACCTTACGCGAACACCGGGGAGCTGTTTTTT. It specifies CASREPYANTGELFF. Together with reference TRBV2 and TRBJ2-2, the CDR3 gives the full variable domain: EPEVTQTPSHQVTQMGQEVILRCVPISNHLYFYWYRQILGQKVEFLVSFYNNEISEKSEIFDDQFSVERPDGSNFTLKIRSTKLEDSAMYFCASREPYANTGELFFGEGSRLTVL.

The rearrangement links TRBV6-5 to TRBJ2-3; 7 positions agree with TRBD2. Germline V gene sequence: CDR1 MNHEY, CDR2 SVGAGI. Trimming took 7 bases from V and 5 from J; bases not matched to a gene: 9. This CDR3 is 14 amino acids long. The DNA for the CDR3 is TGTGCCAGCACCTTGGGGAGGGGATTAGATACGCAGTATTTT. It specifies CASTLGRGLDTQYF.

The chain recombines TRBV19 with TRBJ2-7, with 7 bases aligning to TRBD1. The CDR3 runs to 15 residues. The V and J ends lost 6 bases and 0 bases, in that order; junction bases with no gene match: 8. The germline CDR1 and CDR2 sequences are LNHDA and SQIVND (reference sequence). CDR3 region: CASRRTGVTSYEQYF. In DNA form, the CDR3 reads TGTGCCAGTAGGCGGACAGGAGTCACCTCCTACGAGCAGTACTTC. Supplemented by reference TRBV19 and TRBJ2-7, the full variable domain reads DGGITQSPKYLFRKEGQNVTLSCEQNLNHDAMYWYRQDPGQGLRLIYYSQIVNDFQKGDIAEGYSVSREKKESFPLTVTSAQKNPTAFYLCASRRTGVTSYEQYFGPGTRLTVT.

For the CDR3, the DNA is TGCGCCAGCAGCTTGGGTTTAGGCGCAGATACGCAGTATTTT. Its protein is CASSLGLGADTQYF. This chain uses TRBV5-1 with TRBJ2-3; the D is unclear. V was cut by 0 bases and J by 4 bases, with 9 bases left in between. The CDR3 runs to 14 residues. CDR1 SGHRS and CDR2 YFSETQ come from the germline V gene.

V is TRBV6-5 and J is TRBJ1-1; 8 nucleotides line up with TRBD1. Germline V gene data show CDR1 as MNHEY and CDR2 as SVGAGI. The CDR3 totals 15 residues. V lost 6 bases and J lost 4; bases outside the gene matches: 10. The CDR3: CASSATGVLSTEAFF. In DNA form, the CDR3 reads TGTGCCAGCAGCGCGACAGGGGTTTTAAGCACTGAAGCTTTCTTT.

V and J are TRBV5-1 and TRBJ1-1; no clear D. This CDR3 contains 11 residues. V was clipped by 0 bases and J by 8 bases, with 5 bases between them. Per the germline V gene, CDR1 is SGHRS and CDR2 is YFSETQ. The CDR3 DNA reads TGCGCCAGCAGCTTGGGGCCGGAAGCTTTCTTT. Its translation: CASSLGPEAFF.

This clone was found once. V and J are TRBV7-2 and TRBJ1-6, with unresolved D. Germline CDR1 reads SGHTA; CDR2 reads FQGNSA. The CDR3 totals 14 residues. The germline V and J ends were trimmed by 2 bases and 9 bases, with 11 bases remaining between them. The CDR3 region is CASSLLSYASPLHF. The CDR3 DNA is TGTGCCAGCAGCTTACTGAGTTACGCTTCACCCCTCCACTTT.

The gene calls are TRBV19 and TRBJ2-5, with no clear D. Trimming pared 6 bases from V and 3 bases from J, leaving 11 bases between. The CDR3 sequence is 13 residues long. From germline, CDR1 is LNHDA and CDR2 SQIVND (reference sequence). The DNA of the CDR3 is TGTGCCAGTAGGGGCGACTTTGAAGAGACCCAGTACTTC. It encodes CASRGDFEETQYF. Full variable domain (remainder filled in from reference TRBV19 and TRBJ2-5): DGGITQSPKYLFRKEGQNVTLSCEQNLNHDAMYWYRQDPGQGLRLIYYSQIVNDFQKGDIAEGYSVSREKKESFPLTVTSAQKNPTAFYLCASRGDFEETQYFGPGTRLLVL.

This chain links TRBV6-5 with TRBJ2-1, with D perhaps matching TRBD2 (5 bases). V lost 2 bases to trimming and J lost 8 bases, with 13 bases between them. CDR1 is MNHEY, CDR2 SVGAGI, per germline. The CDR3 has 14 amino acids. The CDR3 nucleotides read TGTGCCAGCAGTTACGGGTTAGTCGGGGATGAGCAGTTCTTC. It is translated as CASSYGLVGDEQFF.

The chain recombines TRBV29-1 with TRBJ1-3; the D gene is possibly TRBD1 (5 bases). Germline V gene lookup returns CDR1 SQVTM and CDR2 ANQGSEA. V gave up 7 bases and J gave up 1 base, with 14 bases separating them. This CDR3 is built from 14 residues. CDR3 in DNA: TGCAGCGCTGGGGGTTCAGAATCTGGAAACACCATATATTTT. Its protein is CSAGGSESGNTIYF.